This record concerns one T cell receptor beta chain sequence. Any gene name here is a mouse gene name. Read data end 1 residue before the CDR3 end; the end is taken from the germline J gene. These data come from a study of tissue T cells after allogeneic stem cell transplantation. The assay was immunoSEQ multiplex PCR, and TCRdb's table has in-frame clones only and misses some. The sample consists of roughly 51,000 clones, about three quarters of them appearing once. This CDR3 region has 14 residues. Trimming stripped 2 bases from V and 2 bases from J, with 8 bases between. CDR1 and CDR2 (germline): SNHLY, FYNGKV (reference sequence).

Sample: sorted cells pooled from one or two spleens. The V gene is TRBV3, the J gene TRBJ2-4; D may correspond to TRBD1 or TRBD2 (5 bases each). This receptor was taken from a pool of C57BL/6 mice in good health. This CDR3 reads CASSLKGPQNTLYF. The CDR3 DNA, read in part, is TGTGCCAGCAGCTTAAAGGGGCCTCAAAACACCTTGTAC.